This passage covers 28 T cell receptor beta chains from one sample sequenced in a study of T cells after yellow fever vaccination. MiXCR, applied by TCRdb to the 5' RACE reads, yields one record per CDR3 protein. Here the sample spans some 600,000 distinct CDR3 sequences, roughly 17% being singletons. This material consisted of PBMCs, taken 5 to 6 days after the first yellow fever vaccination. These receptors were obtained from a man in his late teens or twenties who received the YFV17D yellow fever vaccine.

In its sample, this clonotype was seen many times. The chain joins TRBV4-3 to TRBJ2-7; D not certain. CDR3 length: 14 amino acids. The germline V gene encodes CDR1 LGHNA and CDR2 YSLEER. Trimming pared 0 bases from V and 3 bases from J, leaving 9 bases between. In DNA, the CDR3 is TGCGCCAGCAGCCAAGATCTTGGAGACTACGAGCAGTACTTC. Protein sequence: CASSQDLGDYEQYF.

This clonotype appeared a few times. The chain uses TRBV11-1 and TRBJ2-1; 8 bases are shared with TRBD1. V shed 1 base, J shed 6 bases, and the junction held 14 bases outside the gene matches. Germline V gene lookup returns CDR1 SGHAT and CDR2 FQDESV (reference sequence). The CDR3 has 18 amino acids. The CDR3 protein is CASSLVGPSHRGSNEQFF. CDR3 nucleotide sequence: TGTGCCAGCAGCTTAGTGGGGCCCTCCCACAGGGGGTCCAATGAGCAGTTCTTC. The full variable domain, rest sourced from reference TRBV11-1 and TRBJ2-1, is EAEVAQSPRYKITEKSQAVAFWCDPISGHATLYWYRQILGQGPELLVQFQDESVVDDSQLPKDRFSAERLKGVDSTLKIQPAELGDSAMYLCASSLVGPSHRGSNEQFFGPGTRLTVL.

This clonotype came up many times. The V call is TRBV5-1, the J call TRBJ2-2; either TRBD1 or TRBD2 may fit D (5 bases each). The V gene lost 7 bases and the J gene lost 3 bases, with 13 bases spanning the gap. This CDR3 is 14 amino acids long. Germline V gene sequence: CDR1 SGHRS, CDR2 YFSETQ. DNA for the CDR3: TGCGCCAGCGGGGGACGGACTTACACCGGGGAGCTGTTTTTT. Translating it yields CASGGRTYTGELFF.

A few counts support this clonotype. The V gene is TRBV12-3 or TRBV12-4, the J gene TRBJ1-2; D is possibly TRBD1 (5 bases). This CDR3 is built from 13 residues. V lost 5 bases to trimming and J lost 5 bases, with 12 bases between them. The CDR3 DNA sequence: TGTGCCAGCAGTCCAGGGTTCCCATATGGCTACACCTTC. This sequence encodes CASSPGFPYGYTF.

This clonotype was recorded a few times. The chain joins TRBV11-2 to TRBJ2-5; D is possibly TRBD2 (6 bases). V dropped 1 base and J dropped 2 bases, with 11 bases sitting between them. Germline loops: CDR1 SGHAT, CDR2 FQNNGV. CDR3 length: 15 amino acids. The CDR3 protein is CASSLGGLFQETQYF. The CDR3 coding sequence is TGTGCCAGCAGCTTAGGGGGACTTTTTCAAGAGACCCAGTACTTC.

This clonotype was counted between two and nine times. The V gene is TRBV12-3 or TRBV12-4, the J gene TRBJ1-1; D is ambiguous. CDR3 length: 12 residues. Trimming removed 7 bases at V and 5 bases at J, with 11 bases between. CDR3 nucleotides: TGTGCCAGCACCCCCACATTAACTGAAGCTTTCTTT. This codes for CASTPTLTEAFF.

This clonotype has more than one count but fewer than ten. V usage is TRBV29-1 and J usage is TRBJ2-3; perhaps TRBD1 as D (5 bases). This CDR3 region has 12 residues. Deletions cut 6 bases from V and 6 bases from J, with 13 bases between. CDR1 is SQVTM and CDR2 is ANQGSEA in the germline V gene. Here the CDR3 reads CSVAGLVDTQYF. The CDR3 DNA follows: TGCAGCGTCGCAGGGTTAGTGGATACGCAGTATTTT.

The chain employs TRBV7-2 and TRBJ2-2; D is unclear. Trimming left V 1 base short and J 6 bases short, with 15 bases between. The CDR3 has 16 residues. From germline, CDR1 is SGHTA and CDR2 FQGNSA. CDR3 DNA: TGTGCCAGCAGCTTAGAGAGCTTCCTAGGGCCCGGGGAGCTGTTTTTT. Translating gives CASSLESFLGPGELFF.

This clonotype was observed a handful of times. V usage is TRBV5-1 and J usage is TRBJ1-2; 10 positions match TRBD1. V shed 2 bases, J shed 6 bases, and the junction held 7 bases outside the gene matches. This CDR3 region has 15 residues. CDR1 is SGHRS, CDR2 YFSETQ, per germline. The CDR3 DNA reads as TGCGCCAGCAGCTTCGGACAGGGGGTTTTACATGGCTACACCTTC. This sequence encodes CASSFGQGVLHGYTF.

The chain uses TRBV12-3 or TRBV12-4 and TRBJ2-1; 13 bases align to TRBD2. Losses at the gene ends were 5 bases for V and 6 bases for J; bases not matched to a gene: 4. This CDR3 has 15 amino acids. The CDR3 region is CASSNGLAGANEQFF. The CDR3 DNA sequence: TGTGCCAGCAGTAACGGACTAGCGGGGGCCAATGAGCAGTTCTTC.

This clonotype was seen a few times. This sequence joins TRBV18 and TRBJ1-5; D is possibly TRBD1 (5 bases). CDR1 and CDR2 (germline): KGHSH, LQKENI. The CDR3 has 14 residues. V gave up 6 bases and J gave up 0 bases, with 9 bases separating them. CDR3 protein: CASSAGDSNQPQHF. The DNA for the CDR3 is TGTGCCAGCTCGGCGGGGGATAGCAATCAGCCCCAGCATTTT.

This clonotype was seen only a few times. The CDR3 DNA sequence: TGTGCCAGTAAATCAAGCGGGGGACTCGGGTCCTACGAGCAGTACTTC. Its translation: CASKSSGGLGSYEQYF. The genes are TRBV19 and TRBJ2-7; 8 positions match TRBD2. The CDR3 is 16 residues long. V shed 7 bases, J shed 1 base, and the junction held 12 bases outside the gene matches. CDR1 and CDR2 (germline): LNHDA, SQIVND (reference sequence).

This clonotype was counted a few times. CDR3 residues: CASRYDSRANQPQHF. The CDR3 DNA is TGTGCCAGCAGGTACGACAGCCGAGCCAATCAGCCCCAGCATTTT. J is TRBJ1-5 and V is TRBV6-5; TRBD1 is a possible D gene (5 bases). CDR1 is MNHEY and CDR2 is SVGAGI in the germline V gene. This CDR3 is 15 amino acids long. Trimming took 6 bases from V and 3 from J, leaving 15 bases between them.

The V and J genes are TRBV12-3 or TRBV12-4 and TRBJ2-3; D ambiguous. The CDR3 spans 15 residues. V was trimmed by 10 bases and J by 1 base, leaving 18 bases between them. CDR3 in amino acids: CATEYSRVGTDTQYF. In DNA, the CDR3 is TGTGCCACGGAATACAGCAGAGTTGGCACAGATACGCAGTATTTT.

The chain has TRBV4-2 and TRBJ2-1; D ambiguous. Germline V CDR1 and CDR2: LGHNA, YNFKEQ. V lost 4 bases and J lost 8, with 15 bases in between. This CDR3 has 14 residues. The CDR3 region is CASSRQVQTDEQFF. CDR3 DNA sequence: TGTGCCAGCAGCCGCCAGGTCCAAACCGATGAGCAGTTCTTC.

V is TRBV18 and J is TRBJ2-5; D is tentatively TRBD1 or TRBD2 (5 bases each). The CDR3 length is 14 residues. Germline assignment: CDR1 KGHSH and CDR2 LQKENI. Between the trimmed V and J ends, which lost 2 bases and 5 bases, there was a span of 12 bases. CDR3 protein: CASSPGTQRETQYF. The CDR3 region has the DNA TGTGCCAGCTCACCAGGGACGCAAAGGGAGACCCAGTACTTC.

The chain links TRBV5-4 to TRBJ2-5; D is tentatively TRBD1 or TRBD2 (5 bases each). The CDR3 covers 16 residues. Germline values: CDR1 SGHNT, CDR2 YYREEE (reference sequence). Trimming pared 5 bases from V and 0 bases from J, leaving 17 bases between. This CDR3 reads CASRPGTTTYQETQYF. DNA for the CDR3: TGTGCCAGCAGGCCCGGGACCACAACGTACCAAGAGACCCAGTACTTC. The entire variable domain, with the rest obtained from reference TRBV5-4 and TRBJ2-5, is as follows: ETGVTQSPTHLIKTRGQQVTLRCSSQSGHNTVSWYQQALGQGPQFIFQYYREEENGRGNFPPRFSGLQFPNYSSELNVNALELDDSALYLCASRPGTTTYQETQYFGPGTRLLVL.

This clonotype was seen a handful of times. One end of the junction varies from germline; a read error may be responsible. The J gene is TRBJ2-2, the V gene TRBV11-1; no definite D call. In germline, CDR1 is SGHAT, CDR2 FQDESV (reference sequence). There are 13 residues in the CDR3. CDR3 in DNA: TGTGCCAGCAGCTTATGGAACAGCGGGGAGCTGTTTTTT. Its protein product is CASSLWNSGELFF.

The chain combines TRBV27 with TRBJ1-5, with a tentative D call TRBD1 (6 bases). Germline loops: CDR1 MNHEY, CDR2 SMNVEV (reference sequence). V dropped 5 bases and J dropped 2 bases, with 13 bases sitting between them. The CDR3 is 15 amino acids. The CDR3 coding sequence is TGTGCCAGCAGTCCCTTAGGGGGAGGCAATCAGCCCCAGCATTTT. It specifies CASSPLGGGNQPQHF.

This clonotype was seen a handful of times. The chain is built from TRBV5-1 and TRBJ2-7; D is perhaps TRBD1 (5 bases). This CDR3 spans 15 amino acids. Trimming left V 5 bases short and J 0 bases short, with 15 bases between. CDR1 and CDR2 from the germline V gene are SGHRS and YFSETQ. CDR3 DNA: TGCGCCAGCAGTTCGATCGACAGCAGCTCCTACGAGCAGTACTTC. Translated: CASSSIDSSSYEQYF.

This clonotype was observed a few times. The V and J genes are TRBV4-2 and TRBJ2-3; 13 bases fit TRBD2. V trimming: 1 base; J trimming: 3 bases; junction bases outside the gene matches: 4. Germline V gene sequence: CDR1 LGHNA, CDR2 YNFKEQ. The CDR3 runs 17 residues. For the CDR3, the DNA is TGTGCCAGCAGCCAAGTAGGGACTAGCGGGGTGACAGATACGCAGTATTTT. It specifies CASSQVGTSGVTDTQYF.

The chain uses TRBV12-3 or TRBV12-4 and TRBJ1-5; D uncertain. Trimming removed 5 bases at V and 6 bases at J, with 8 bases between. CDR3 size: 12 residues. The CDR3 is CASSPDVQPQHF. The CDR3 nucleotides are TGTGCCAGCAGTCCCGATGTTCAGCCCCAGCATTTT.

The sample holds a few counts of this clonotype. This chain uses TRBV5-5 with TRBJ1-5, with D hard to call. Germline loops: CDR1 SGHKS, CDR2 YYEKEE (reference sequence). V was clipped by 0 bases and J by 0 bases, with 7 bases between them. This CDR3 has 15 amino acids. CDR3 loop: CASSLVAYSNQPQHF. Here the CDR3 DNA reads TGTGCCAGCAGCTTGGTGGCGTATAGCAATCAGCCCCAGCATTTT.

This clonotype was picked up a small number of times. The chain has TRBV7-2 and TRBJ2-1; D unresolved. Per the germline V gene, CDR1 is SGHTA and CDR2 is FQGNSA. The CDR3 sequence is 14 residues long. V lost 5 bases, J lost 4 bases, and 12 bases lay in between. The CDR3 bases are TGTGCCAGCAGCACGTCGACAAGGTACAATGAGCAGTTCTTC. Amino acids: CASSTSTRYNEQFF. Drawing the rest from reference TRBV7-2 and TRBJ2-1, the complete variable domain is GAGVSQSPSNKVTEKGKDVELRCDPISGHTALYWYRQSLGQGLEFLIYFQGNSAPDKSGLPSDRFSAERTGGSVSTLTIQRTQQEDSAVYLCASSTSTRYNEQFFGPGTRLTVL.

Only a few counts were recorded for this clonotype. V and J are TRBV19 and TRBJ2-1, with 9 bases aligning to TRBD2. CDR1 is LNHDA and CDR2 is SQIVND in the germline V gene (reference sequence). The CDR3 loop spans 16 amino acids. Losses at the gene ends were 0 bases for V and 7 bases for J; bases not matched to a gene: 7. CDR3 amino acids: CASSIDLAGFWNEQFF. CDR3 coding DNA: TGTGCCAGTAGTATAGATCTAGCGGGGTTTTGGAATGAGCAGTTCTTC.

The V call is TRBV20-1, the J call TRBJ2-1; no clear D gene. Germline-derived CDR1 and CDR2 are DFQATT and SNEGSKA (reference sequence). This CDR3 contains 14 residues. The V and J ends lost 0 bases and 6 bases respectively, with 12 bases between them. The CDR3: CSARDRGSSNEQFF. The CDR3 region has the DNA TGCAGTGCTAGAGATCGAGGCAGCAGCAATGAGCAGTTCTTC.

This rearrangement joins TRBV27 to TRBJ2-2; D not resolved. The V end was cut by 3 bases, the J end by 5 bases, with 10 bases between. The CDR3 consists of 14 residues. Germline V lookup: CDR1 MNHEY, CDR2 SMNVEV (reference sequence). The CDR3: CASSFKMVTGELFF. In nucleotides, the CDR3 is TGTGCCAGCAGTTTTAAGATGGTGACCGGGGAGCTGTTTTTT.

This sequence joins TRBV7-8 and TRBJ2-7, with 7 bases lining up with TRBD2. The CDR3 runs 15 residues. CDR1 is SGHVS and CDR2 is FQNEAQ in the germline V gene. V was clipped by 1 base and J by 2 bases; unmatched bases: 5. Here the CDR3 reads CASSLVPTSPYEQYV. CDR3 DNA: TGTGCCAGCAGCTTAGTCCCGACTAGCCCCTACGAGCAGTACGTC.